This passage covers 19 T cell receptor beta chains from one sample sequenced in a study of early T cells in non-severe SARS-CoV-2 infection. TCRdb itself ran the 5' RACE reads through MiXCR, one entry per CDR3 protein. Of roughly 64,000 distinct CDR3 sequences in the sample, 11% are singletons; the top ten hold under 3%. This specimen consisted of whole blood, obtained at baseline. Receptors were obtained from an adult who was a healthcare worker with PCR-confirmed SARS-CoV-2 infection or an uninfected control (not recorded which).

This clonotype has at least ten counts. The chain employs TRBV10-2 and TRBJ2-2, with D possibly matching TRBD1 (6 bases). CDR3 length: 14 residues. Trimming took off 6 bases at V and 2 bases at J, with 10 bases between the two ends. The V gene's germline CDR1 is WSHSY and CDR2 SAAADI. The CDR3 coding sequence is TGCGCCAGCAGAAGCAGGGGAAACACCGGGGAGCTGTTTTTT. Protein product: CASRSRGNTGELFF.

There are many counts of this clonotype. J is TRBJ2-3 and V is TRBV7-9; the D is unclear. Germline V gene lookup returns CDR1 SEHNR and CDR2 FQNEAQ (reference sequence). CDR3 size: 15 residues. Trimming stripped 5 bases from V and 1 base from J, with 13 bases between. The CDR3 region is CASSPDGSGTDTQYF. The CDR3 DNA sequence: TGTGCCAGCAGCCCTGATGGGTCTGGCACAGATACGCAGTATTTT.

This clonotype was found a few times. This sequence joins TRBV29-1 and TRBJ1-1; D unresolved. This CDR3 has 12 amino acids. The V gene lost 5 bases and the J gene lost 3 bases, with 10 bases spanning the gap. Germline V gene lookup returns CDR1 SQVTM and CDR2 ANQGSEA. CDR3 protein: CSVSQSYTEAFF. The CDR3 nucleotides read TGCAGCGTTTCACAGAGTTACACTGAAGCTTTCTTT.

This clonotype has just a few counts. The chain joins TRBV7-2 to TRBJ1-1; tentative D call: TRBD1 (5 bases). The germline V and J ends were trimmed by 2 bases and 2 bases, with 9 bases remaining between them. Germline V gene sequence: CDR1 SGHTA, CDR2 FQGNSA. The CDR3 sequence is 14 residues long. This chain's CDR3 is CASSLMGPNTEAFF. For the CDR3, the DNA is TGTGCCAGCAGCTTAATGGGACCCAACACTGAAGCTTTCTTT.

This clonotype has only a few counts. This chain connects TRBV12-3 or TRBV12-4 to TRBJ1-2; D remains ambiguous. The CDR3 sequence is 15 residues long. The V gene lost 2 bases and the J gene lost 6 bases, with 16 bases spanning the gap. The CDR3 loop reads CASSLLIGGDDGYTF. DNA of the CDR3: TGTGCCAGCAGTTTATTGATAGGAGGAGATGATGGCTACACCTTC.

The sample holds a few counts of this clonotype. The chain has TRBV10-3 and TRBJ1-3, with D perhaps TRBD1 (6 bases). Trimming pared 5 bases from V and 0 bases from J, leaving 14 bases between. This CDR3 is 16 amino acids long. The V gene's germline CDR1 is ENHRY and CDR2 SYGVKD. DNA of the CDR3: TGTGCCATCAGTTCCAACAGGGCCGACTCTGGAAACACCATATATTTT. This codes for CAISSNRADSGNTIYF.

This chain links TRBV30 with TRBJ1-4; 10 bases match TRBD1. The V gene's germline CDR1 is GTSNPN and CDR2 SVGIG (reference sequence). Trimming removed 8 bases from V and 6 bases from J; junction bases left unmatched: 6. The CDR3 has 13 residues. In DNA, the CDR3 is TGTGCCGTCACGACAGGGGGCTATGAAAAACTGTTTTTT. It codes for CAVTTGGYEKLFF. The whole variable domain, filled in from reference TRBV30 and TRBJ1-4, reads SQTIHQWPATLVQPVGSPLSLECTVEGTSNPNLYWYRQAAGRGLQLLFYSVGIGQISSEVPQNLSASRPQDRQFILSSKKLLLSDSGFYLCAVTTGGYEKLFFGSGTQLSVL.

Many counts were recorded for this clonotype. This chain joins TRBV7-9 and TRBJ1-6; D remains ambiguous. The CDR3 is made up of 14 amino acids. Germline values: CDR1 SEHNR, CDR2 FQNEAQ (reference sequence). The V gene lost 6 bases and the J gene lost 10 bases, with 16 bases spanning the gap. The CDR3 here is CASSSTALGSPLHF. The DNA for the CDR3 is TGTGCCAGCAGTTCTACAGCTCTAGGGTCACCCCTCCACTTT.

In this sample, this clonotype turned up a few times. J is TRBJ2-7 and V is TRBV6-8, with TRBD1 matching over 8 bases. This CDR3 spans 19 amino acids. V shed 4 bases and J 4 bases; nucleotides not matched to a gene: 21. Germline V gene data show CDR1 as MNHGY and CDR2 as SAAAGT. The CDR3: CASSSAKQSRTGTGYEQYF. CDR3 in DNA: TGTGCCAGCAGTTCTGCTAAACAATCCAGGACAGGGACTGGTTACGAGCAGTACTTC.

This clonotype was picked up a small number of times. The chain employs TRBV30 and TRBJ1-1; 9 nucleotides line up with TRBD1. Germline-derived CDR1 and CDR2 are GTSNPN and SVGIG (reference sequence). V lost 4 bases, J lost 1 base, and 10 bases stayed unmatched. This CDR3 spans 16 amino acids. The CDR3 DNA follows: TGTGCCTGGAACCGACAGGGGGGGTTCTGGAACACTGAAGCTTTCTTT. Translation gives CAWNRQGGFWNTEAFF.

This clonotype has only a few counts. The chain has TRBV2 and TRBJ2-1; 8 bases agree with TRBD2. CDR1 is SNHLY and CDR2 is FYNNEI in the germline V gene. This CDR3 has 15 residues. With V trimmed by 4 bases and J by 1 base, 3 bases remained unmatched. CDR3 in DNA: TGTGCCAGCAGTGTAGAGCGGGGGTCCTACAATGAGCAGTTCTTC. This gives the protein CASSVERGSYNEQFF.

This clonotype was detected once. As DNA, the CDR3 is TGTGCCAGCAGCTCCCCGGGGTGGTACCAAGAGACCCAGTACTTC. Amino acid sequence: CASSSPGWYQETQYF. The rearrangement uses TRBV7-8 and TRBJ2-5, with D maybe TRBD2 (5 bases). The CDR3 is 15 amino acids. The ends were cut back, 4 bases at V and 0 bases at J, with 12 bases in the middle. Germline lookup yields CDR1 SGHVS and CDR2 FQNEAQ. The full variable domain, completed using reference TRBV7-8 and TRBJ2-5, is GAGVSQSPRYKVAKRGQDVALRCDPISGHVSLFWYQQALGQGPEFLTYFQNEAQLDKSGLPSDRFFAERPEGSVSTLKIQRTQQEDSAVYLCASSSPGWYQETQYFGPGTRLLVL.

Here the CDR3 DNA reads TGTGCCAGCAGTGAGATCCTCATTACAGGAGAGGGCTACACCTTC. It is translated as CASSEILITGEGYTF. This chain joins TRBV6-1 and TRBJ1-2, with D possibly being TRBD1 (5 bases). Deletions cut 3 bases from V and 8 bases from J, with 19 bases between. This CDR3 is built from 15 residues. Germline V gene sequence: CDR1 MNHNS, CDR2 SASEGT.

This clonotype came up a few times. CDR3 in DNA: TGTGCCAGCAGTGGGGACCGTTCTAACTATGGCTACACCTTC. Translation: CASSGDRSNYGYTF. The chain joins TRBV2 to TRBJ1-2; D might be TRBD1 (5 bases). From germline, CDR1 is SNHLY and CDR2 FYNNEI. With 4 bases removed from V and 0 bases from J, the gap between germline ends came to 9 bases. The CDR3 is 14 residues long.

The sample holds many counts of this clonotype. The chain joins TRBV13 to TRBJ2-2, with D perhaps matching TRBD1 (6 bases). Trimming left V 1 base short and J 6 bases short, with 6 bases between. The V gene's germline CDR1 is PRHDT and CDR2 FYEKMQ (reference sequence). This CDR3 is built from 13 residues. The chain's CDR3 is CASSLDRAGELFF. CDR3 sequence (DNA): TGTGCCAGCAGCTTAGACAGGGCCGGGGAGCTGTTTTTT.

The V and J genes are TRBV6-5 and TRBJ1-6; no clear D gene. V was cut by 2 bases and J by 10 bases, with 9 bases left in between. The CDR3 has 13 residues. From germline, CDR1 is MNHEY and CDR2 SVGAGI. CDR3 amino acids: CASSYEGVSPLHF. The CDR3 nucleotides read TGTGCCAGCAGTTACGAAGGTGTCTCACCCCTCCACTTT.

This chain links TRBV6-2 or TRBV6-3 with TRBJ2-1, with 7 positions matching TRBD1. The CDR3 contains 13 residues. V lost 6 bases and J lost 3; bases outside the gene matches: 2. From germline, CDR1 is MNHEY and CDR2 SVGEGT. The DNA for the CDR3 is TGTGCCAGCAGCCGACAGGGCTACAATGAGCAGTTCTTC. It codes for CASSRQGYNEQFF.

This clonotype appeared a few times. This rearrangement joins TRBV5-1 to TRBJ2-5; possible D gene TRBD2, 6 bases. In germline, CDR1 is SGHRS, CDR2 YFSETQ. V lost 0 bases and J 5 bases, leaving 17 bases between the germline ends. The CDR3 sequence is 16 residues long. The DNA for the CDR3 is TGCGCCAGCAGCTTGGGAGGCGGGGTCAGAAAGGAGACCCAGTACTTC. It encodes CASSLGGGVRKETQYF.

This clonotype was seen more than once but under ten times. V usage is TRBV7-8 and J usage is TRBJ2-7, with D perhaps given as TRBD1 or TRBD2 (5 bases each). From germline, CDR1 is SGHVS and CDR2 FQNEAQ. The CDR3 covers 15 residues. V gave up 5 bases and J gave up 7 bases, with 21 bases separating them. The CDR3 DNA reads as TGTGCCAGCAGCGGTACCGGGACCCGACGAGGGGAGCAGTACTTC. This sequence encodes CASSGTGTRRGEQYF.